One and the same sample provided the 11 T cell receptor beta chains below, sequenced in a study of T-cell reconstitution after alpha-beta-depleted transplantation in children. Molecular barcoding with unique molecular identifiers was used for the TCRbeta library. TCRdb re-called the PCR reads through MiXCR, storing one row per CDR3 protein. The top ten hold just over 5.5% of the sample, which has around 190,000 distinct CDR3 sequences, approximately 7% seen once. Sequencing used PBMCs, obtained before TCRalphabeta/CD19-depleted stem cell transplant. These receptors were taken from a boy younger than 10 with acute lymphoblastic leukemia, due to receive a stem cell transplant.

This clonotype has more than one count but fewer than ten. The rearrangement joins TRBV20-1 to TRBJ2-5; D could derive from TRBD1 or TRBD2 (7 bases each). CDR1 is DFQATT, CDR2 SNEGSKA, per germline (reference sequence). CDR3 length: 12 residues. The CDR3 coding sequence is TGCAGCCGCAGGGGGGGGTCAGAGACCCAGTACTTC. Translating it yields CSRRGGSETQYF.

The rearrangement joins TRBV11-2 to TRBJ2-7; 8 bases fit TRBD2. This CDR3 spans 14 amino acids. Germline assignment: CDR1 SGHAT and CDR2 FQNNGV. The V gene end was trimmed by 3 bases and the J gene end by 6 bases; junction bases not matched to a gene: 7. The DNA of the CDR3 is TGTGCCAGCAGCTTCCGATATAGCGGGACCGAGCAGTACTTC. As protein: CASSFRYSGTEQYF. The variable domain in full, completed from reference TRBV11-2 and TRBJ2-7, reads EAGVAQSPRYKIIEKRQSVAFWCNPISGHATLYWYQQILGQGPKLLIQFQNNGVVDDSQLPKDRFSAERLKGVDSTLKIQPAKLEDSAVYLCASSFRYSGTEQYFGPGTRLTVT.

CDR3 in amino acids: CASEVPGRTYEQYF. The CDR3 DNA reads as TGTGCCAGCGAAGTCCCGGGACGGACCTACGAGCAGTACTTC. V usage is TRBV2 and J usage is TRBJ2-7; D possibly matches TRBD1 or TRBD2 (5 bases each). The CDR3 has 14 residues. Between the trimmed V and J ends, which lost 8 bases and 2 bases, there was a span of 16 bases. CDR1 and CDR2 from the germline V gene are SNHLY and FYNNEI.

Regarding this clonotype: Possible read error: a much larger clone is one base away. CDR3 in DNA: TGTACCAGCAGTTCCCTCGGGGCACGGACGGTTGGGTACAATGAGCAGTTCTTC. This gives the protein CTSSSLGARTVGYNEQFF. This sequence joins TRBV1 and TRBJ2-1; whether TRBD1, the table's D call, matches the DNA was not checked. TRBV1 corresponds to a pseudogene. This CDR3 has 18 amino acids.

This chain uses TRBV28 with TRBJ1-5; tentatively, D is TRBD1 (5 bases). The CDR3 runs 15 residues. Germline CDR1 and CDR2: MDHEN and SYDVKM. V dropped 6 bases and J dropped 1 base, with 13 bases sitting between them. CDR3 coding DNA: TGTGCCAGCAGCTTCCGGACAAGAAGCAATCAGCCCCAGCATTTT. Its translation is CASSFRTRSNQPQHF.

This clonotype was seen repeatedly, ten times or more. This chain uses TRBV12-3 or TRBV12-4 with TRBJ1-5, with D possibly TRBD1 on 5 matching bases. The V and J ends lost 3 bases and 5 bases respectively, with 11 bases between them. This CDR3 region has 14 residues. In nucleotides, the CDR3 is TGTGCCAGCAGTTTTAGGGGCCGTTATCAGCCCCAGCATTTT. Its protein product is CASSFRGRYQPQHF.

The sample holds many counts of this clonotype. The chain carries TRBV20-1 and TRBJ2-5; tentative D call: TRBD2 (7 bases). The V and J ends lost 0 bases and 4 bases respectively, with 15 bases between them. Germline values: CDR1 DFQATT, CDR2 SNEGSKA (reference sequence). This CDR3 is 15 amino acids long. The CDR3 coding sequence is TGCAGTGCTAGAGATAAGGGGGGGGAAGGAGAGACCCAGTACTTC. It translates to CSARDKGGEGETQYF.

For this clonotype: This may come from a read error, since a much larger clone is one base off. The J gene is TRBJ1-5, the V gene TRBV20-1; 8 bases map to TRBD1. The CDR3 consists of 19 residues. Germline CDR1 DFQATT, CDR2 SNEGSKA (reference sequence). CDR3 DNA sequence: TGCTGTGCTAGAGATGCAGACAGGGGTAAAGGTTTAGCCAATCAGCCCCAGCATTTT. Translated, it gives CCARDADRGKGLANQPQHF.

The chain employs TRBV5-1 and TRBJ2-5; 9 nucleotides agree with TRBD2. V lost 4 bases and J lost 2; bases outside the gene matches: 9. The germline gives CDR1 SGHRS, CDR2 YFSETQ. CDR3 length equals 16 residues. The CDR3 sequence is CASSPPGLAKQETQYF. The CDR3 nucleotides read TGCGCCAGCAGCCCGCCGGGACTAGCAAAGCAAGAGACCCAGTACTTC.

This clonotype was counted only a few times. This sequence joins TRBV4-3 and TRBJ2-1, with 9 bases matching TRBD2. V trimming: 0 bases; J trimming: 4 bases; junction bases outside the gene matches: 10. CDR1 LGHNA and CDR2 YSLEER come from the germline V gene. The CDR3 length is 18 residues. CDR3 in DNA: TGCGCCAGCAGCCAAGATATCGGGACTAGCCGAGGATACAATGAGCAGTTCTTC. Residues: CASSQDIGTSRGYNEQFF.

Comment on this clonotype: The junction and the germline gene differ at one end; a read error may be behind it. The chain recombines TRBV28 with TRBJ1-4; a possible D gene is TRBD1 (6 bases). Germline V lookup: CDR1 MDHEN, CDR2 SYDVKM. This CDR3 contains 15 residues. This chain's CDR3 is CAGSPGGPQGEKLFF. CDR3 nucleotides: TGTGCCGGCAGTCCCGGGGGGCCCCAGGGGGAAAAACTGTTTTTT.